These 25 T cell receptor beta chains were sequenced from one sample in a study of blood T cell repertoires in COVID-19. The table came from immunoSEQ multiplex PCR; TCRdb's copy has only in-frame clones and leaves some out. The sample comprises about 120,000 clones, over 55% of which are singletons, and around 2% rests with the top ten. Input material: peripheral blood. The receptors originated from a woman in her 70s with acute or convalescent COVID-19.

This clone turned up a few times. The genes are TRBV20-1 and TRBJ2-7; 7 nucleotides match TRBD2. This CDR3 spans 10 amino acids. CDR1 and CDR2 from the germline V gene are DFQATT and SNEGSKA (reference sequence). The J segment lost 7 bases and the V segment lost 3 bases, leaving 0 bases of the junction unmatched. The CDR3 region is CSASGGEQYF. The CDR3 coding sequence is TGCAGTGCTAGCGGGGGGGAGCAGTACTTC.

The gene calls are TRBV5-1 and TRBJ2-1, with D perhaps TRBD2 (5 bases). Trimming took off 2 bases at V and 10 bases at J, with 10 bases between the two ends. The CDR3 length is 12 residues. Germline CDR1 and CDR2: SGHRS and YFSETQ. CDR3 residues: CASSFGVEEQFF. The CDR3 DNA sequence: TGCGCCAGCAGCTTCGGGGTGGAGGAGCAGTTCTTC.

This clone was picked up a small number of times. The chain links TRBV6-2 or TRBV6-3 to TRBJ2-5; D might be TRBD2 (5 bases). Germline V lookup: CDR1 MNHEY, CDR2 SVGEGT. The CDR3 sequence is 15 residues long. V was shortened by 4 bases and J by 2 bases, with 14 bases between the two germline ends. The chain's CDR3 is CASSSRHTGQETQYF. The CDR3 bases are TGTGCCAGCAGTTCCAGACACACGGGGCAAGAGACCCAGTACTTC.

The V gene is TRBV29-1, the J gene TRBJ2-5, with 7 bases fitting TRBD1. The CDR3 sequence is 13 residues long. The V gene's germline CDR1 is SQVTM and CDR2 ANQGSEA. The V segment lost 6 bases and the J segment 5 bases; nucleotides outside the gene matches: 9. The CDR3 sequence: CSVAGTAAETQYF. CDR3 in DNA: TGCAGCGTCGCCGGGACAGCGGCGGAGACCCAGTACTTC. The variable domain in full, completed from reference TRBV29-1 and TRBJ2-5, reads SAVISQKPSRDICQRGTSLTIQCQVDSQVTMMFWYRQQPGQSLTLIATANQGSEATYESGFVIDKFPISRPNLTFSTLTVSNMSPEDSSIYLCSVAGTAAETQYFGPGTRLLVL.

The rearrangement links TRBV5-4 to TRBJ1-1, with TRBD1 matching over 7 bases. Germline trimming cut 4 bases from V and 3 bases from J; bases unmatched to any gene: 9. This CDR3 contains 15 residues. Germline V lookup: CDR1 SGHNT, CDR2 YYREEE (reference sequence). The CDR3 sequence is CASSLRQGSYTEAFF. The CDR3 DNA is TGTGCCAGCAGCCTCAGACAGGGTTCTTACACTGAAGCTTTCTTT.

This chain uses TRBV10-3 with TRBJ2-2, with TRBD2 as a possible D gene (5 bases). In germline, CDR1 is ENHRY, CDR2 SYGVKD. This CDR3 spans 14 amino acids. Trimming left V 6 bases short and J 5 bases short, with 13 bases between. CDR3 nucleotides: TGTGCCATCAGCAGCGGCCCCCAGACCGGGGAGCTGTTTTTT. Translated: CAISSGPQTGELFF.

The chain combines TRBV29-1 with TRBJ2-5, with 7 bases aligning to TRBD2. V lost 2 bases to trimming and J lost 3 bases; unmatched junction nucleotides: 3. Looked up from germline, CDR1 is SQVTM and CDR2 is ANQGSEA. The CDR3 runs 13 residues. DNA for the CDR3: TGCAGCGTTGAATGGCTAGCGGAAGAGACCCAGTACTTC. This sequence encodes CSVEWLAEETQYF.

The rearrangement joins TRBV6-5 to TRBJ1-2, with TRBD1 identical over 12 bases. The V gene end was trimmed by 6 bases and the J gene end by 3 bases; junction bases not matched to a gene: 5. CDR3 length: 15 residues. CDR1 is MNHEY and CDR2 is SVGAGI in the germline V gene. This CDR3 reads CASRGQGAGDYGYTF. The DNA for the CDR3 is TGTGCCAGCAGGGGACAGGGGGCGGGAGACTATGGCTACACCTTC.

Only a few counts were recorded for this clone. CDR3 in amino acids: CASSIPSGTRNEKLFF. The CDR3 DNA follows: TGTGCCAGTAGTATTCCCAGCGGGACAAGGAATGAAAAACTGTTTTTT. V usage is TRBV19 and J usage is TRBJ1-4, with D maybe TRBD1 (6 bases). Germline assignment: CDR1 LNHDA and CDR2 SQIVND (reference sequence). The CDR3 consists of 16 residues. The germline V and J ends were trimmed by 3 bases and 5 bases, with 16 bases remaining between them.

The chain couples TRBV16 to TRBJ1-2, with 7 bases that match TRBD1. Trimming took 2 bases from V and 3 from J; bases not matched to a gene: 3. The CDR3 contains 14 residues. Germline lookup yields CDR1 KGHSY and CDR2 FQNENV. This chain's CDR3 is CASSQEQGYYGYTF. CDR3 nucleotides: TGTGCCAGCAGCCAAGAACAGGGGTACTATGGCTACACCTTC.

The chain has TRBV7-6 and TRBJ2-1, with a possible D match to TRBD2 (7 bases). The CDR3 has 15 residues. The germline V and J ends were trimmed by 2 bases and 2 bases, with 10 bases remaining between them. The germline V gene encodes CDR1 SGHVS and CDR2 FNYEAQ. The CDR3 sequence is CASSLMRGPYNEQFF. CDR3 nucleotides: TGTGCCAGCAGCTTAATGCGGGGGCCCTACAATGAGCAGTTCTTC. Filled out from reference TRBV7-6 and TRBJ2-1, the complete variable domain reads GAGVSQSPRYKVTKRGQDVALRCDPISGHVSLYWYRQALGQGPEFLTYFNYEAQQDKSGLPNDRFSAERPEGSISTLTIQRTEQRDSAMYRCASSLMRGPYNEQFFGPGTRLTVL.

This chain uses TRBV24-1 with TRBJ2-1; 7 nucleotides match TRBD2. CDR1 is KGHDR and CDR2 is SFDVKD in the germline V gene. This CDR3 has 13 residues. Trimming removed 9 bases from V and 10 bases from J; junction bases left unmatched: 11. CDR3 in amino acids: CATREAAWGEQFF. In DNA form, the CDR3 reads TGTGCCACCCGGGAGGCCGCTTGGGGGGAGCAGTTCTTC.

The V and J genes are TRBV6-1 and TRBJ1-4; 9 bases match TRBD1. Germline V gives CDR1 MNHNS, CDR2 SASEGT. The V and J ends lost 2 bases and 10 bases, in that order; junction bases with no gene match: 5. The CDR3 has 14 amino acids. The CDR3: CASSEPGQGVKLFF. Here the CDR3 DNA reads TGTGCCAGCAGTGAACCGGGACAGGGAGTAAAACTGTTTTTT.

The chain couples TRBV2 to TRBJ2-5; D unclear. The V end lost 4 bases, the J end lost 5 bases, and 5 bases lay between the germline ends. The CDR3 covers 11 residues. Germline V gene sequence: CDR1 SNHLY, CDR2 FYNNEI. CDR3 DNA sequence: TGTGCCAGCAGTGTCCGGGAGACCCAGTACTTC. It codes for CASSVRETQYF.

The chain uses TRBV4-1 and TRBJ1-2; D is unresolved. CDR1 is MGHRA and CDR2 is YSYEKL in the germline V gene. This CDR3 is built from 18 residues. V dropped 1 base and J dropped 0 bases, with 18 bases sitting between them. CDR3 sequence reads: CASSQASSTPTANYGYTF. Written as DNA, the CDR3 is TGCGCCAGCAGCCAAGCTTCTAGCACCCCCACGGCTAACTATGGCTACACCTTC.

The V and J genes are TRBV6-4 and TRBJ2-1, with TRBD2 identical over 10 bases. The trim removed 4 bases at V and 8 bases at J, leaving 8 bases unmatched. The V gene's germline CDR1 is MRHNA and CDR2 SNTAGT. The CDR3 has 15 amino acids. The CDR3 is CASSGASGSPHEQFF. CDR3 DNA sequence: TGTGCCAGCAGTGGGGCTAGCGGGAGTCCCCATGAGCAGTTCTTC.

The chain links TRBV2 to TRBJ2-7; no definite D call. Germline CDR1 is SNHLY and CDR2 is FYNNEI. CDR3 length equals 12 residues. Trimming removed 2 bases at V and 3 bases at J, with 5 bases between. This CDR3 is CASSERDYEQYF. The CDR3 DNA reads as TGTGCCAGCAGTGAACGCGACTACGAGCAGTACTTC.

This clone was recorded once. This chain joins TRBV10-1 and TRBJ2-5; tentative D call: TRBD1 (6 bases). V lost 5 bases and J lost 6, with 10 bases in between. CDR1 WNHNN and CDR2 SYGVQD come from the germline V gene (reference sequence). This CDR3 contains 12 residues. The CDR3 loop reads CASSSGEKTQYF. The CDR3 region has the DNA TGCGCCAGCAGTTCAGGGGAAAAGACCCAGTACTTC.

The chain links TRBV4-1 to TRBJ1-5; possibly TRBD1 for D (5 bases). The CDR3 extends over 15 amino acids. V was cut by 4 bases and J by 3 bases, with 13 bases left in between. In germline, CDR1 is MGHRA, CDR2 YSYEKL. The chain's CDR3 is CASSLRRDYNQPQHF. DNA for the CDR3: TGCGCCAGCAGCCTCCGCCGGGACTACAATCAGCCCCAGCATTTT.

This chain uses TRBV28 with TRBJ2-3; 7 bases fit TRBD1. J lost 0 bases, V lost 6 bases, and 3 bases had no gene match. Looked up from germline, CDR1 is MDHEN and CDR2 is SYDVKM. The CDR3 is 14 residues long. CDR3 protein: CASRDRFSTDTQYF. CDR3 DNA sequence: TGTGCCAGCAGGGACAGGTTTAGCACAGATACGCAGTATTTT.

The chain recombines TRBV2 with TRBJ2-7, with 8 positions matching TRBD1. Looked up from germline, CDR1 is SNHLY and CDR2 is FYNNEI. The V segment lost 7 bases and the J segment 6 bases; nucleotides outside the gene matches: 8. The CDR3 extends over 13 amino acids. The CDR3 nucleotides are TGTGCCAGCAACCGCCGCAGGGGGCCCGAGCAGTACTTC. As protein: CASNRRRGPEQYF.

This clone was detected a few times. This sequence joins TRBV7-6 and TRBJ2-6; TRBD1 aligns across 8 bases. Germline lookup yields CDR1 SGHVS and CDR2 FNYEAQ. Trimming at V came to 0 bases and at J to 2 bases, leaving 9 bases not matched to a gene. This CDR3 is 19 amino acids long. CDR3 residues: CASSLASPGQAAGANVLTF. CDR3 bases: TGTGCCAGCAGCTTAGCCAGCCCGGGACAGGCCGCTGGGGCCAACGTCCTGACTTTC.

This clone was seen a few times. The gene calls are TRBV4-1 and TRBJ2-7; 8 bases are a match to TRBD1. Losses at the gene ends were 4 bases for V and 4 bases for J; bases not matched to a gene: 6. This CDR3 has 14 residues. From germline, CDR1 is MGHRA and CDR2 YSYEKL. CDR3 amino acids: CASSPRTGGYEQYF. In nucleotides, the CDR3 is TGCGCCAGCAGCCCTCGTACAGGGGGGTACGAGCAGTACTTC.

The rearrangement uses TRBV27 and TRBJ1-6, with 8 bases that match TRBD1. The CDR3 consists of 14 residues. Germline CDR1 is MNHEY and CDR2 is SMNVEV (reference sequence). With V trimmed by 6 bases and J by 10 bases, 8 bases remained unmatched. The CDR3 nucleotides are TGTGCCAGCAGCCGGACAGGGTTAAGATCACCCCTCCACTTT. Translation: CASSRTGLRSPLHF.

The CDR3 DNA reads TGTGCCAGCAGTATCGAGGGGAACACTGAAGCTTTCTTT. It specifies CASSIEGNTEAFF. The chain recombines TRBV2 with TRBJ1-1; D gene unclear. V lost 5 bases, J lost 1 base, and 8 bases lay in between. The CDR3 covers 13 residues. The germline V gene encodes CDR1 SNHLY and CDR2 FYNNEI.